The T cell receptor beta chain described here comes from a study of metastatic and nonmetastatic thyroid tumors. About the research overall: Both malignant and benign thyroid patients supplied peripheral blood and tumor or nodule tissue samples, across which the repertoires of these patients were then compared. Study-level findings and limits: TCR beta diversity was reportedly significantly higher in malignant thyroid tumors than benign nodules, in blood and tumor.

Original processing notes: A classifier for distant metastasis in papillary thyroid cancer was constructed using CDR3 differences observed across clinicopathological groups. TCRdb re-called the PCR reads through MiXCR. Here the V and J calls rest on TCRdb's processing, not on the authors' analysis. The table lists about 64,000 clones, about 3.8% of them singletons. CDR3 length: 17 residues. CDR1 and CDR2 (germline): DFQATT, SNEGSKA (reference sequence). V was trimmed by 0 bases and J by 3 bases, leaving 19 bases between them. This clone was recorded many times. Antigen unknown. There were no patients who had received any treatment before thyroid surgery.

This rearrangement joins TRBV20-1 to TRBJ2-3; either TRBD1 or TRBD2 may supply D (5 bases each). This sequence was found in a female donor with papillary thyroid cancer or a benign thyroid nodule (not recorded which). Some clones in this sample may be carry-over from other donors' samples. The sequenced material came from blood. Here the CDR3 reads CSARDLWGSGGTDTQYF. CDR3 coding DNA: TGCAGTGCTAGAGATCTCTGGGGCTCCGGCGGGACAGATACGCAGTATTTT.